This TCR beta chain was captured in a study of cytomegalovirus exposure and HLA in healthy donors. Note on this clone: Antigen specificity is unknown.

General observations from the study: A list of 150 or so TCR beta chains associated with cytomegalovirus was given. High sensitivity and specificity were reportedly achieved when the classifier diagnosed cytomegalovirus status.

Trimming left V 3 bases short and J 3 bases short, with 15 bases between. Germline-derived CDR1 and CDR2 are MNHEY and SMNVEV (reference sequence). The CDR3 consists of 15 residues. Method: immunoSEQ multiplex PCR; TCRdb's copy keeps in-frame clones and lacks some. The table includes over 200,000 clones, 90% detected once. This chain links TRBV27 with TRBJ2-7; D is perhaps TRBD1 (5 bases). The sequence came from a woman aged 18 to 35 in good health and CMV-seronegative. The source material was PBMCs. The CDR3 sequence is CASSLLQADGYEQYF. CDR3 sequence (DNA): TGTGCCAGCAGTTTGTTACAGGCAGACGGCTACGAGCAGTACTTC.